This TCR beta chain was captured by sequencing in a study of T cells in Graves' hyperthyroidism and ophthalmopathy. This clonotype was recorded a few times. The source material, RNA transcripts, was used to amplify TCR beta CDR3 regions. Primed by the HTBI set, a first-round RT-PCR was run on the TCR CDR3. TCRdb re-analysed the multiplex PCR reads in MiXCR, keeping a single row per CDR3 protein. Of approximately 480,000 distinct CDR3 sequences in the sample, roughly 20% were seen once. Orbital computed tomography, thyroid ultrasound, serum thyroxine and TRAb, and clinical symptoms together informed the diagnoses. The CDR3 has 13 residues. V dropped 5 bases and J dropped 4 bases, with 9 bases sitting between them. Germline values: CDR1 SNHLY, CDR2 FYNNEI.

J is TRBJ1-5 and V is TRBV2; unclear D gene. The sequencing input was blood. This sequence was found in a man younger than 30 with Graves' hyperthyroidism. The CDR3 protein is CASSKDGNQPQHF. CDR3 DNA sequence: TGTGCCAGCAGTAAGGACGGGAATCAGCCCCAGCATTTT.